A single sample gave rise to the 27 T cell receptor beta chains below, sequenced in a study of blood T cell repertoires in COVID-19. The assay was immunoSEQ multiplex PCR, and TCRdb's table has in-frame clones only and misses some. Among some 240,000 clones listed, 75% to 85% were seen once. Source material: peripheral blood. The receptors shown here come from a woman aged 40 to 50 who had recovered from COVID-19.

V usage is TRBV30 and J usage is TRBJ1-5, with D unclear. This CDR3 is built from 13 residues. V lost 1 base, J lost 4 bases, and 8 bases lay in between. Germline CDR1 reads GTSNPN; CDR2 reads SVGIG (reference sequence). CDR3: CAWSGLINQPQHF. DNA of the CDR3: TGTGCCTGGAGTGGGCTTATAAATCAGCCCCAGCATTTT.

Here the CDR3 reads CASSPLFAGMGHEQYF. CDR3 nucleotides: TGTGCCAGCAGTCCCTTATTCGCGGGGATGGGCCACGAGCAGTACTTC. This chain uses TRBV28 with TRBJ2-7, with a weak D call TRBD2 (6 bases). Trimming cost V 5 bases and J 5 bases, with 22 bases left between them. CDR3 length: 16 residues. CDR1 is MDHEN and CDR2 is SYDVKM in the germline V gene.

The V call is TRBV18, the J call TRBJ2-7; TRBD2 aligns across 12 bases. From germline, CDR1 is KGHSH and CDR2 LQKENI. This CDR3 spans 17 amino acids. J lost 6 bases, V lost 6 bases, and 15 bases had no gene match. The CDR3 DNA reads TGTGCCAGCTCTCTCGCTCTCACTAGCGGGGGGTCGGGCGAGCAGTACTTC. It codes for CASSLALTSGGSGEQYF.

The chain's CDR3 is CASSFLSAGVTDTQYF. Written as DNA, the CDR3 is TGCGCCAGCAGCTTTTTATCAGCGGGGGTCACAGATACGCAGTATTTT. The chain uses TRBV5-1 and TRBJ2-3; 8 bases map to TRBD2. The CDR3 is 16 amino acids. Germline V lookup: CDR1 SGHRS, CDR2 YFSETQ. J gave up 2 bases and V 2 bases, and 7 bases lay outside the gene matches.

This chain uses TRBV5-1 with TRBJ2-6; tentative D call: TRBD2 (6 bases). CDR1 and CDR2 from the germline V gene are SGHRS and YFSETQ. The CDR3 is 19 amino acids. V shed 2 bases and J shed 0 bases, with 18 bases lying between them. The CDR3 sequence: CASSFSGVGQNSGANVLTF. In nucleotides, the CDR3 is TGCGCCAGCAGCTTTTCGGGGGTCGGACAAAACTCTGGGGCCAACGTCCTGACTTTC. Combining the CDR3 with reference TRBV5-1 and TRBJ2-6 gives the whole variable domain KAGVTQTPRYLIKTRGQQVTLSCSPISGHRSVSWYQQTPGQGLQFLFEYFSETQRNKGNFPGRFSGRQFSNSRSEMNVSTLELGDSALYLCASSFSGVGQNSGANVLTFGAGSRLTVL.

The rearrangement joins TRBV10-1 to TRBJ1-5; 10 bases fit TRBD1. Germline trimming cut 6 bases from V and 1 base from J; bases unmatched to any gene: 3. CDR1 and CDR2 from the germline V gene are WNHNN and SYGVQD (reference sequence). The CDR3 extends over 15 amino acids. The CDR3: CASSSGQGSNQPQHF. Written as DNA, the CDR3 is TGCGCCAGCAGCTCGGGACAGGGGAGCAATCAGCCCCAGCATTTT.

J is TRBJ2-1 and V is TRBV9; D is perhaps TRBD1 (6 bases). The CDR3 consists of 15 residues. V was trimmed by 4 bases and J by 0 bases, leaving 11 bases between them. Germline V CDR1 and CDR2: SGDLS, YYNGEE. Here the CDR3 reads CASSLQGNSYNEQFF. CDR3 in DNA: TGTGCCAGCAGCCTGCAGGGGAACTCCTACAATGAGCAGTTCTTC.

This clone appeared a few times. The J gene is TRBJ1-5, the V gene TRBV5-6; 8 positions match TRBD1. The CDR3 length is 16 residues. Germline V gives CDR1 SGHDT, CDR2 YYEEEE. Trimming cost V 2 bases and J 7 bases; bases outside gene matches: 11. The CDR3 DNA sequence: TGTGCCAGCAGCTTAACAACGGACAGGGAAGGACAGCCCCAGCATTTT. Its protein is CASSLTTDREGQPQHF. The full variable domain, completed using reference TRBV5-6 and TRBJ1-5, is DAGVTQSPTHLIKTRGQQVTLRCSPKSGHDTVSWYQQALGQGPQFIFQYYEEEERQRGNFPDRFSGHQFPNYSSELNVNALLLGDSALYLCASSLTTDREGQPQHFGDGTRLSIL.

The DNA of the CDR3 is TGTGCCAGCGCTACCGGGTCCGGCACCGGGGAGCTGTTTTTT. Translating gives CASATGSGTGELFF. The chain is built from TRBV3-1 (or the pseudogene TRBV3-2) and TRBJ2-2; unclear D gene. The germline CDR1 and CDR2 sequences are LGHDT and YNNKEL (reference sequence). V lost 8 bases, J lost 4 bases, and 14 bases lay in between. The CDR3 is made up of 14 amino acids.

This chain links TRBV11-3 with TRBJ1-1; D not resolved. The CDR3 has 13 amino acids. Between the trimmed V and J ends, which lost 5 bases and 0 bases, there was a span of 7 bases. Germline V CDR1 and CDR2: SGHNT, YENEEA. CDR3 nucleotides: TGTGCCAGCAGCATCACAGTGAACACTGAAGCTTTCTTT. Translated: CASSITVNTEAFF.

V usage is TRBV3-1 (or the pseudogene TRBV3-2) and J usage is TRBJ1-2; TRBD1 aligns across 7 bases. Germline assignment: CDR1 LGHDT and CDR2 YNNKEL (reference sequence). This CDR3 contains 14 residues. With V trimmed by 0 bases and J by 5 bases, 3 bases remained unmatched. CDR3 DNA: TGTGCCAGCAGCCAAGACACAGGGGCTTATGGCTACACCTTC. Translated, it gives CASSQDTGAYGYTF.

In DNA, the CDR3 is TGCGCCAGCAGCTACACAGGGAACACTGAAGCTTTCTTT. This codes for CASSYTGNTEAFF. This rearrangement joins TRBV4-3 to TRBJ1-1, with D possibly being TRBD1 (5 bases). The CDR3 sequence is 13 residues long. Trimming took off 5 bases at V and 1 base at J, with 8 bases between the two ends. Germline values: CDR1 LGHNA, CDR2 YSLEER.

The CDR3 sequence is CASSTRGGHGYTF. The CDR3 DNA follows: TGTGCCAGCAGCACCCGGGGTGGTCATGGCTACACCTTC. The chain joins TRBV11-1 to TRBJ1-2; no clear D. The V gene's germline CDR1 is SGHAT and CDR2 FQDESV (reference sequence). Trimming left V 5 bases short and J 6 bases short, with 13 bases between. This CDR3 is built from 13 residues.

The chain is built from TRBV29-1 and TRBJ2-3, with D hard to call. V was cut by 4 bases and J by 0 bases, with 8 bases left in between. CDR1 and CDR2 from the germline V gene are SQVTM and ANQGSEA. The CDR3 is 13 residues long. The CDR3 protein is CSVAHPSTDTQYF. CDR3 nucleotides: TGCAGCGTTGCCCATCCCAGCACAGATACGCAGTATTTT.

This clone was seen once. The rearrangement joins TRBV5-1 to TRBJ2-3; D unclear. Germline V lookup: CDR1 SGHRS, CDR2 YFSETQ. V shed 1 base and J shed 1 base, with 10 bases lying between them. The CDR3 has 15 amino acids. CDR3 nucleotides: TGCGCCAGCAGCTTGACTCACGTGGGCACAGATACGCAGTATTTT. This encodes CASSLTHVGTDTQYF.

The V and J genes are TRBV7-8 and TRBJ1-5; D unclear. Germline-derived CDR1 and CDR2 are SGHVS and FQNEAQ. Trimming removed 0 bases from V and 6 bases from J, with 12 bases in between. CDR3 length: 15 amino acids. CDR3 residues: CASSLALGSFQPQHF. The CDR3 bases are TGTGCCAGCAGCTTAGCGTTAGGGAGTTTTCAGCCCCAGCATTTT.

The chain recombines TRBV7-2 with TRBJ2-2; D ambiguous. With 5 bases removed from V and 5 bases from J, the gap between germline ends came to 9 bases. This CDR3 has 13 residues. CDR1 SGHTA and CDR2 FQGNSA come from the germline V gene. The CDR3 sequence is CASSPDLTGELFF. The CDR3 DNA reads TGTGCCAGCAGCCCTGACTTAACCGGGGAGCTGTTTTTT.

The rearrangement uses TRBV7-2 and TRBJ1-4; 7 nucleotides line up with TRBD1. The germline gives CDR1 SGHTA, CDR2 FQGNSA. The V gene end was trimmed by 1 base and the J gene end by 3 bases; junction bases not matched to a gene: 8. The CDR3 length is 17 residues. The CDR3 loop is CASSLDGRGFANEKLFF. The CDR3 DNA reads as TGTGCCAGCAGCTTAGACGGCAGGGGGTTCGCTAATGAAAAACTGTTTTTT.

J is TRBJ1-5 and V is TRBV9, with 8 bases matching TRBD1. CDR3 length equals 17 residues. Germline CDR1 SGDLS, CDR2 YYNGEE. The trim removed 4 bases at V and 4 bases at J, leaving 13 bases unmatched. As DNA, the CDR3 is TGTGCCAGCAGCCGAGGTGGGACAGGTCTTGGGAATCAGCCCCAGCATTTT. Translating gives CASSRGGTGLGNQPQHF.

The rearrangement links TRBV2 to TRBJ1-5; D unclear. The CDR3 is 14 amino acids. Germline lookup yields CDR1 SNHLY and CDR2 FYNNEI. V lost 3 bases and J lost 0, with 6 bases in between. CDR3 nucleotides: TGTGCCAGCAGTGACCAGTATAGCAATCAGCCCCAGCATTTT. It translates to CASSDQYSNQPQHF.

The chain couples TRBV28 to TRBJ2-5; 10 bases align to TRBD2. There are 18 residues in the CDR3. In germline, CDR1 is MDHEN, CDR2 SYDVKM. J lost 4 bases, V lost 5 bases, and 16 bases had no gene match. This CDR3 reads CASSPPPKRGGVGETQYF. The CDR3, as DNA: TGTGCCAGCAGTCCCCCCCCGAAGCGGGGGGGCGTGGGAGAGACCCAGTACTTC. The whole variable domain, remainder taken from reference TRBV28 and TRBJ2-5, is DVKVTQSSRYLVKRTGEKVFLECVQDMDHENMFWYRQDPGLGLRLIYFSYDVKMKEKGDIPEGYSVSREKKERFSLILESASTNQTSMYLCASSPPPKRGGVGETQYFGPGTRLLVL.

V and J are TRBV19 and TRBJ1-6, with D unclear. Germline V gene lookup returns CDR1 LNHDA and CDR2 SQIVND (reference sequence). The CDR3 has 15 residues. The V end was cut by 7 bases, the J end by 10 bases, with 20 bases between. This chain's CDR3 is CASKIGSLVGSPLHF. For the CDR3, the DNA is TGTGCCAGTAAAATCGGGAGTCTTGTTGGATCACCCCTCCACTTT.

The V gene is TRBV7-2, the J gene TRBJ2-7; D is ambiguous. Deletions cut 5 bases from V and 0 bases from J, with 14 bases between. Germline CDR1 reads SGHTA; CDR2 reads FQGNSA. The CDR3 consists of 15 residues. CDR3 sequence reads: CASSQGAENSYEQYF. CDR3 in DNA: TGTGCCAGCAGCCAAGGTGCGGAAAACTCCTACGAGCAGTACTTC.

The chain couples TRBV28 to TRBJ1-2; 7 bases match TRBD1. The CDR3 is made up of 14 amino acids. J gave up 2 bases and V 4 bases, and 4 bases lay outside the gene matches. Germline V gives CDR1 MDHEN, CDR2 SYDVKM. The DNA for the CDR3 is TGTGCCAGCAGTTCCCTGACAGGGAACTATGGCTACACCTTC. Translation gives CASSSLTGNYGYTF.

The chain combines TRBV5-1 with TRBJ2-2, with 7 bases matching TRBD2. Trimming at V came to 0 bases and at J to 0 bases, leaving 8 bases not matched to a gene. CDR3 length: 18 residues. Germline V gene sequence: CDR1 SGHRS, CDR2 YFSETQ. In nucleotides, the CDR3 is TGCGCCAGCAGCTTGGTTCTAGCGGCAAAGACGAACACCGGGGAGCTGTTTTTT. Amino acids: CASSLVLAAKTNTGELFF.

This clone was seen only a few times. The CDR3 is CASSIDLGRGGTEAFF. The CDR3 nucleotides read TGTGCCAGTAGTATAGATCTAGGAAGGGGAGGAACTGAAGCTTTCTTT. The chain joins TRBV19 to TRBJ1-1; possibly TRBD1 for D (5 bases). This CDR3 spans 16 amino acids. Germline loops: CDR1 LNHDA, CDR2 SQIVND (reference sequence). V was cut by 0 bases and J by 5 bases, with 16 bases left in between.

CDR3 loop: CASSRRGDTEAFF. The CDR3 DNA reads TGCGCCAGCAGCCGCAGGGGGGACACTGAAGCTTTCTTT. This chain connects TRBV4-1 to TRBJ1-1; 7 positions agree with TRBD1. After removal of 4 bases from V and 3 bases from J, the junction contained 2 bases not matched to a gene. CDR1 is MGHRA and CDR2 is YSYEKL in the germline V gene. There are 13 residues in the CDR3.